This T cell receptor (beta chain) stems from a study of blood T cell repertoires in COVID-19. Study context: Some COVID-19 samples were acute and others convalescent; all came from the United States, Italy and Spain. Sources were T cells, B-cell-depleted T cells, or PBMCs; the material itself was cDNA or gDNA.

This clone was observed once. As handled by the study authors: Scientists estimated how many nucleated cells there were by amplifying reference gene primers. Profiled with immunoSEQ multiplex PCR; TCRdb holds only in-frame clones, not every one. From that table come the V and J calls and clone size; the DNA was used to work out D and trimming. The sample yields more than 95,000 clones, under 80% seen once. Trimming took 0 bases from V and 3 from J; bases not matched to a gene: 7. The CDR3 covers 17 residues. Germline V gives CDR1 LGHNT, CDR2 FRNRAP. Sequencing input: peripheral blood. This TCR was sampled from a man in his fifties with acute or convalescent COVID-19. The V gene is TRBV12-5, the J gene TRBJ2-1, with 8 nucleotides matching TRBD2. This CDR3 is CASGLVFSGEFYNEQFF. The CDR3 DNA reads as TGTGCTAGTGGTTTGGTTTTTAGCGGGGAATTCTACAATGAGCAGTTCTTC.